This T cell receptor (beta chain) was identified in a study of Tregs in tolerant kidney transplant recipients (dated by TCRdb to between 2018 and 2021). Concerning the study at large: Transplants used related donors with nonmyeloablative bone marrow transplantation; mixed chimerism was transient in the human trials. The study used TCRbeta sequencing to identify donor-specific regulatory T cells before combined kidney and bone marrow transplantation, then tracked those cells after transplant. Overall results and qualifications from the work: Biological reproducibility was not directly assessed, although technical replication error appeared to be minimal. Because the PCR primers were changed over time for some patients, nucleotide-level comparison could not be performed across the samples from those patients. Expanding Tregs with activated donor B cells appeared to identify the most biologically relevant and donor-specific TCRbeta repertoire. Donor-specific Treg expansion was found to exceed global Treg expansion in tolerant patients, suggesting antigen-driven rather than nonspecific expansion. Because the study included only a small number of patients, the results must be confirmed in larger populations and under other immunosuppression protocols.

The time point label of this sample denotes: blood sample drawn before combined kidney and bone marrow transplant. Thawed PBMCs were FACS-sorted into unstimulated Tregs (CD4+CD25+CD127-), CD4+ non-Tregs (CD4+CD25-), CD4 cells and CD8 cells. The patients were a handful of recipients of combined kidney and bone marrow transplants from the ITN036ST trial, and samples were available only for these trial subjects. Healthy control blood was processed to PBMCs by Ficoll density gradient and cryopreserved, and patient PBMCs were collected before and after transplant. Genomic DNA was extracted from sorted cells with the QIAGEN DNeasy Blood and Tissue Kit for TCRbeta CDR3 sequencing. Through immunoSEQ, high-throughput TCRbeta CDR3 sequencing was done commercially, including PCR amplification with internal controls and bias correction. In the original analysis: Unique productive TCRbeta sequences were defined by CDR3 nucleotide sequence when primers matched and otherwise by CDR3 amino acid sequence together with Vbeta and Jbeta genes. As a correction for sorting error, sequences shared between sorted populations at a frequency ratio of 2:1 or less were discarded, and the remaining shared sequences were assigned to the higher population. Sequences were defined as donor-reactive when expanded at least 5-fold in CFSE-low cells versus unstimulated cells and present at a frequency of at least 0.01% in CFSE-low cells. Jensen-Shannon divergence calculated on the top 100 TCRbeta sequences ranked by frequency was used to measure repertoire divergence. For any sample with multiple sequencing runs, sorting error was corrected in each run separately before the runs were pooled. TCRdb took this table from immuneACCESS and kept in-frame rearrangements with V and J called. Such tables lack part of the clones; where checked against another copy, unresolved V genes explain under half of the gap, and the rest is unexplained. The V and J calls and clone size come from that table; D and trimming were worked out from the DNA. A total of approximately 93,000 clones appear in this sample, 80% to 95% of them only once. 0.46% of the sample is held by the ten biggest clonotypes.

As for this clone: Its antigen specificity is not known. No per-base quality is available; no much larger clone lies one base away.

The CDR3, from cysteine to phenylalanine, totals 15 residues. Only the CDR3 DNA stays, 45 bases, in frame from base 1. V ends up 6 bases short and J 0 bases short, with an unmatched junction base count of 5. The specimen comprised CD4+ T cells from blood, sampled before the transplant. The chain was built from TRBV23-1 and TRBJ1-5, with 7 central nucleotides matching TRBD1. TRBV23-1 is noted as an ORF with a role that remains uncertain. This clonotype was sampled from a human donor who received a combined kidney and bone marrow transplant. This receptor has the CDR3 CASSRTGDSNQPQHF. The nucleotide sequence is given as TGCGCCAGCAGCCGAACAGGGGATAGCAATCAGCCCCAGCATTTT.